This T cell receptor (beta chain) stems from a study of OX40 agonist ivuxolimab in advanced cancers. About the study: Ivuxolimab, an agonistic anti-OX40 (CD134) antibody, was given to patients.

CDR3 length: 15 residues. Germline V CDR1 and CDR2: MNHEY, SVGAGI. V was trimmed by 5 bases and J by 8 bases, leaving 19 bases between them. Using immunoSEQ multiplex PCR, the repertoire was profiled, and TCRdb retains in-frame clones only, with some absent. The sample includes approximately 99,000 clones, 86% seen only once; the top ten take more than 5%. The source material was CD4+ or CD8+ T cells sorted from blood, sampled in a trial of the OX40 agonist ivuxolimab. This chain links TRBV6-5 with TRBJ1-3; D not certain. This receptor was taken from an adult with an advanced solid tumor such as melanoma, head and neck, liver or kidney cancer. CDR3 nucleotide sequence: TGTGCCAGCAGTAGAACGCGAGGAGTTCGGGACACCATATATTTT. Protein product: CASSRTRGVRDTIYF.